The T cell receptor beta chain under discussion was sequenced for a study of cytomegalovirus exposure and HLA in healthy donors. Findings and caveats of the study: Association with HLA alleles at 0.05 false discovery rate was found for 15,000 or so TCR beta sequences in a later analysis. It was reported that TCR beta sequences correctly inferred the HLA-A and HLA-B alleles for most subjects.

Researchers ran the PCR with 60 Vbeta and 13 Jbeta primers. Using immunoSEQ multiplex PCR, the repertoire was profiled, and TCRdb retains in-frame clones only, with some absent. The table has some 130,000 clones, 65% to 80% seen once; the top ten hold 1%. Germline CDR1 SQVTM, CDR2 ANQGSEA. V lost 1 base and J 4 bases, leaving 10 bases between the germline ends. This CDR3 is built from 13 residues. To note about this clone: Its specificity is unknown.

V and J are TRBV29-1 and TRBJ2-5; perhaps TRBD2 as D (5 bases). Sequencing was carried out using PBMCs. The clonotype comes from a human donor in good health. CDR3 protein: CSVEVTRLETQYF. The CDR3 DNA follows: TGCAGCGTTGAAGTCACTAGATTAGAGACCCAGTACTTC. The variable domain in full, completed from reference TRBV29-1 and TRBJ2-5, reads SAVISQKPSRDICQRGTSLTIQCQVDSQVTMMFWYRQQPGQSLTLIATANQGSEATYESGFVIDKFPISRPNLTFSTLTVSNMSPEDSSIYLCSVEVTRLETQYFGPGTRLLVL.